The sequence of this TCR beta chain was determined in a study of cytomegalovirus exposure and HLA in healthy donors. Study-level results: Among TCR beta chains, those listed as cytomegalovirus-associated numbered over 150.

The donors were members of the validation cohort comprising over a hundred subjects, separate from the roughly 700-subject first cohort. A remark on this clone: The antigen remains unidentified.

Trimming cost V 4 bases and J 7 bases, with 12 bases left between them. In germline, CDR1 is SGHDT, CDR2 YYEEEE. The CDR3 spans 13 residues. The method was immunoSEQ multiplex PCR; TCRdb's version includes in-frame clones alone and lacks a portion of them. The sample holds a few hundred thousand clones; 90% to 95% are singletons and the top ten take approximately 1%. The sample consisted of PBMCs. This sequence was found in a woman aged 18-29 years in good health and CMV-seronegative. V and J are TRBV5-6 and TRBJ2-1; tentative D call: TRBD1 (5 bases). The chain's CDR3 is CASSGALGNEQFF. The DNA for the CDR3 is TGTGCCAGCAGCGGGGCGCTGGGGAATGAGCAGTTCTTC.